Listed below are T cell receptor beta chains from one sample, sequenced in a study of neurological immune-mediated disorders. TCRdb reprocessed the 5' RACE reads via MiXCR and lists one record per CDR3 protein. The table has about 32,000 distinct CDR3 sequences, more than 10% seen once. Sequenced: CD4+ T cells from blood. Source of these receptors: a female donor with HTLV-1-associated myelopathy (HAM/TSP). The CDR3 runs from the conserved cysteine through the conserved F or W. A D gene is named only where the DNA matches it firmly. Only some rows state a clone size, as once, few, many or a class for expanded clones.

TRBV6-1	TRBJ1-1	NA	many	TGTGCCAGCAGTCTGTACGGGCCGAACACTGAAGCTTTCTTT	CASSLYGPNTEAFF
TRBV4-3	TRBJ2-7	TRBD2	many	TGCGCCAGCAGCCAAGTTGGGGGGGCCTACGAGCAGTACTTC	CASSQVGGAYEQYF
TRBV12-3/TRBV12-4	TRBJ2-2	TRBD1	many	TGTGCCAGCAGGCGATCAGGGGGCGCCGCCGGGGAGCTGTTTTTT	CASRRSGGAAGELFF
TRBV12-3/TRBV12-4	TRBJ2-2	NA	many	TGTGCCAGCAGTTTATGGGTTCCGAACACCGGGGAGCTGTTTTTT	CASSLWVPNTGELFF
TRBV12-3/TRBV12-4	TRBJ1-3	NA	many	TGTGCCAGCAGTCCAGATTCCTCTGGAAACACCATATATTTT	CASSPDSSGNTIYF
TRBV20-1	TRBJ2-7	TRBD1	many	TGCAGTGCTAGAGGTCGGGGCGGGACAGGCGCATTTGTCGAGCAGTACTTC	CSARGRGGTGAFVEQYF
TRBV3-1	TRBJ2-5	NA	many	TGTGCCAGCACCCCGCTAGGTTTCCAAGAGACCCAGTACTTC	CASTPLGFQETQYF
TRBV5-1	TRBJ2-2	NA	NA	TGCGCCAGCAGCTTGGTGGTCCCGAACACCTGGGAGCTGTTTTTT	CASSLVVPNTWELFF
TRBV20-1	TRBJ1-1	NA	NA	TGCAGTGCTATGGATAGGACACCTGAAGCTTTCTTT	CSAMDRTPEAFF
TRBV6-5	TRBJ1-4	TRBD1	many	TGTGCCAGCAGTTACTCTGTCCCGGGACAGGGTAATGAAAAACTGTTTTTT	CASSYSVPGQGNEKLFF
TRBV5-1	TRBJ1-1	TRBD1	many	TGCGCCAGCAGCTGGGGACAGGCGAACACTGAAGCTTTCTTT	CASSWGQANTEAFF
TRBV5-1	TRBJ2-7	NA	many	TGCGCCAGCAGCTTGTTGCAGAATGCCTACGAGCAGTACTTC	CASSLLQNAYEQYF
TRBV5-1	TRBJ2-2	TRBD2	many	TGCGCCAGCAGCGTGCGGACTAGCGGGGGGGATCGATCCGGGGAGCTGTTTTTT	CASSVRTSGGDRSGELFF
TRBV7-9	TRBJ1-2	TRBD1	many	TGTGCCAGCAGCTTATCCCCCCCGGGACAGGGGAATGGCTACACCTTC	CASSLSPPGQGNGYTF
TRBV9	TRBJ1-1	TRBD1	many	TGTGCCAGCAGCTTTTCCGGGACAGGGGGAGCTTTCTTT	CASSFSGTGGAFF
TRBV28	TRBJ1-2	NA	many	TGTGCCAGCAGTTTGAGGCAACTCTATGGCTACACCTTC	CASSLRQLYGYTF
TRBV20-1	TRBJ2-7	NA	many	TGCAGTGCTAGAGTAAGGGAGTTCCCCTACGAGCAGTACTTC	CSARVREFPYEQYF
TRBV10-3	TRBJ2-6	NA	many	TGTGCCATCAACCCCGGAGAGTCTGGGGCCAACGTCCTGACTTTC	CAINPGESGANVLTF
TRBV20-1	TRBJ2-5	TRBD2	many	TGCAGTGCTAGGTCTAGCGGAGGGGAAGAGACCCAGTACTTC	CSARSSGGEETQYF
TRBV6-1	TRBJ1-4	NA	many	TGTGCCAGCAGTCCGCTAAATGAAAAACTGTTTTTT	CASSPLNEKLFF
TRBV9	TRBJ1-5	NA	many	TGTGCCAGCAGCGTAGGGCCGGGGGATTATAGCAATCAGCCCCAGCATTTT	CASSVGPGDYSNQPQHF
TRBV5-1	TRBJ2-2	TRBD1	many	TGCGCCAGCAGCTCCCCGGGACAGGGGGGCGGGGAGCTGTTTTTT	CASSSPGQGGGELFF
TRBV15	TRBJ1-5	NA	many	TGTGCCACCAGCAGAGAGTATAGCAATCAGCCCCAGCATTTT	CATSREYSNQPQHF
TRBV5-1	TRBJ2-5	NA	many	TGCGCCAGCAGCTTGGATTCTGGGAACCAAGAGACCCAGTACTTC	CASSLDSGNQETQYF
TRBV12-3/TRBV12-4	TRBJ1-4	NA	many	TGTGCCAGCAGTTCCCACTCAACAACTAATGAAAAACTGTTTTTT	CASSSHSTTNEKLFF
TRBV12-3/TRBV12-4	TRBJ1-1	NA	medium-sized	TGTGCCAGCAGTTGGTTTGAAGGGTCTGAAGCTTTCTTT	CASSWFEGSEAFF